Following are 17 T cell receptor beta chains from one sample sequenced in a study of blood T cells in healthy people across ages. Primers used in a second PCR of roughly 6 to 12 cycles were a sample-barcoded 5' primer and a J-beta primer mix. TCRdb reprocessed the 5' RACE reads with MiXCR, giving one entry per CDR3 protein. Among just over 800,000 distinct CDR3 sequences listed, less than 80% were seen once. The specimen sequenced was blood. Source of these receptors: a man aged 25-40 years in good health.

The chain recombines TRBV7-9 with TRBJ2-7; 10 positions agree with TRBD1. CDR3 length: 14 residues. Germline V CDR1 and CDR2: SEHNR, FQNEAQ (reference sequence). With V trimmed by 6 bases and J by 6 bases, 8 bases remained unmatched. The CDR3 is CASSTGTGVSEQYF. The CDR3 DNA reads as TGTGCCAGCAGTACCGGGACAGGGGTGTCCGAGCAGTACTTC.

J is TRBJ1-4 and V is TRBV2; D is unresolved. CDR3 length: 11 residues. Germline values: CDR1 SNHLY, CDR2 FYNNEI. The V end lost 2 bases, the J end lost 8 bases, and 3 bases lay between the germline ends. This CDR3 reads CASSETEKLFF. The DNA of the CDR3 is TGTGCCAGCAGTGAAACGGAAAAACTGTTTTTT.

This chain connects TRBV5-5 to TRBJ1-6, with 7 positions matching TRBD1. The trim removed 1 base at V and 3 bases at J, leaving 4 bases unmatched. CDR3 length: 16 residues. CDR1 is SGHKS, CDR2 YYEKEE, per germline (reference sequence). CDR3 region: CASSLSGGYYNSPLHF. CDR3 coding DNA: TGTGCCAGCAGCTTGTCAGGGGGGTACTATAATTCACCCCTCCACTTT.

The rearrangement uses TRBV20-1 and TRBJ1-6, with D hard to call. Germline V CDR1 and CDR2: DFQATT, SNEGSKA (reference sequence). The CDR3 is 12 amino acids. With 3 bases removed from V and 8 bases from J, the gap between germline ends came to 8 bases. CDR3 in DNA: TGCAGTGCTAGGGCTCTGGATTCACCCCTCCACTTT. Amino acids: CSARALDSPLHF.

This clonotype was found a few times. The gene calls are TRBV9 and TRBJ2-5; D is unclear. Trimming stripped 4 bases from V and 2 bases from J, with 15 bases between. This CDR3 is 15 amino acids long. Germline V CDR1 and CDR2: SGDLS, YYNGEE. The CDR3 sequence is CASSPTAHSQETQYF. CDR3 nucleotide sequence: TGTGCCAGCAGCCCCACTGCACATTCACAAGAGACCCAGTACTTC.

The rearrangement links TRBV28 to TRBJ2-4; unclear D gene. From germline, CDR1 is MDHEN and CDR2 SYDVKM. The CDR3 runs to 13 residues. Trimming removed 10 bases at V and 0 bases at J, with 10 bases between. CDR3: CATKTRAKNIQYF. The CDR3 DNA reads as TGTGCCACTAAGACCAGAGCCAAAAACATTCAGTACTTC.

This clonotype was observed a handful of times. The rearrangement uses TRBV12-3 or TRBV12-4 and TRBJ2-1; D call uncertain. The CDR3 runs 15 residues. Deletions cut 4 bases from V and 7 bases from J, with 17 bases between. CDR3 bases: TGTGCCAGCAGTTCTCGATTGCCCTTAGGAAATGAGCAGTTCTTC. As protein: CASSSRLPLGNEQFF.

The CDR3 region is CASKIQGGGETQYF. CDR3 sequence (DNA): TGTGCCAGCAAGATACAGGGGGGGGGAGAGACCCAGTACTTC. J is TRBJ2-5 and V is TRBV12-3 or TRBV12-4, with D perhaps TRBD1 (8 bases). V shed 7 bases and J shed 4 bases, with 16 bases lying between them. This CDR3 is built from 14 residues.

The chain has TRBV27 and TRBJ1-2; D is undetermined. The CDR3 spans 14 residues. Trimming stripped 5 bases from V and 6 bases from J, with 16 bases between. The germline V gene has CDR1 MNHEY and CDR2 SMNVEV (reference sequence). The CDR3 nucleotides read TGTGCCAGCAGTGGTAGTGGCCTAAGGGATGGCTACACCTTC. Amino acids: CASSGSGLRDGYTF.

J is TRBJ2-7 and V is TRBV10-3, with 9 nucleotides matching TRBD1. Germline lookup yields CDR1 ENHRY and CDR2 SYGVKD. The J segment lost 3 bases and the V segment lost 10 bases, leaving 10 bases of the junction unmatched. The CDR3 covers 14 residues. DNA of the CDR3: TGTGCCACCACCACCGGGACAGGGAACTACGAGCAGTACTTC. It yields the protein CATTTGTGNYEQYF.

The rearrangement uses TRBV9 and TRBJ2-5; 10 bases match TRBD2. The CDR3 loop spans 16 amino acids. The J segment lost 4 bases and the V segment lost 0 bases, leaving 6 bases of the junction unmatched. The germline V gene encodes CDR1 SGDLS and CDR2 YYNGEE. Written as DNA, the CDR3 is TGTGCCAGCAGCGTAGCTAACCAGCGGGGGGGAGAGACCCAGTACTTC. Amino acid sequence: CASSVANQRGGETQYF.

In its sample, this clonotype was seen once. One end of the junction is discordant with germline, which a read error may explain. This rearrangement joins TRBV5-1 to TRBJ1-4; 8 nucleotides match TRBD1. Germline-derived CDR1 and CDR2 are SGHRS and YFSETQ. The CDR3 runs to 14 residues. In DNA form, the CDR3 reads TGCGCCAGCAGCAGTGGACAGGGAAATGAAAAACTGCTTTTT. Protein product: CASSSGQGNEKLLF. The variable domain in full, with the rest retrieved from reference TRBV5-1 and TRBJ1-4, is KAGVTQTPRYLIKTRGQQVTLSCSPISGHRSVSWYQQTPGQGLQFLFEYFSETQRNKGNFPGRFSGRQFSNSRSEMNVSTLELGDSALYLCASSSGQGNEKLLFGSGTQLSVL.

This chain joins TRBV9 and TRBJ2-7; 7 bases line up with TRBD1. Per the germline V gene, CDR1 is SGDLS and CDR2 is YYNGEE. The CDR3 is 15 amino acids. V lost 4 bases to trimming and J lost 1 base; unmatched junction nucleotides: 8. The CDR3 bases are TGTGCCAGCAGCCCCGACAGGGATGCTTCCTACGAGCAGTACTTC. Its protein product is CASSPDRDASYEQYF.

This clonotype was observed a few times. The chain combines TRBV10-3 with TRBJ1-2, with D unresolved. Trimming left V 0 bases short and J 4 bases short, with 9 bases between. The CDR3 runs 14 residues. The germline V gene has CDR1 ENHRY and CDR2 SYGVKD. DNA of the CDR3: TGTGCCATCAGTGAGTCGGGAGGGTTCTATGGCTACACCTTC. Protein: CAISESGGFYGYTF.

The gene calls are TRBV20-1 and TRBJ1-6; the D is unclear. V dropped 2 bases and J dropped 7 bases, with 18 bases sitting between them. The CDR3 is made up of 16 amino acids. The V gene's germline CDR1 is DFQATT and CDR2 SNEGSKA (reference sequence). CDR3 in amino acids: CSARPGSGPRNSPLHF. The CDR3 DNA sequence: TGCAGTGCTAGACCCGGCAGCGGGCCTAGGAATTCACCCCTCCACTTT.

Only a few counts were recorded for this clonotype. The chain has TRBV14 and TRBJ2-4, with no clear D. V was cut by 3 bases and J by 8 bases, with 8 bases left in between. Germline CDR1 and CDR2: SGHDN and FVKESK. This CDR3 is 12 amino acids long. The chain's CDR3 is CASSQRWDIQYF. In nucleotides, the CDR3 is TGTGCCAGCAGCCAGAGGTGGGACATTCAGTACTTC.

This sequence joins TRBV7-3 and TRBJ2-1; D gene ambiguous. Germline V gene sequence: CDR1 SGHTA, CDR2 FQGTGA. The CDR3 has 14 amino acids. The germline V and J ends were trimmed by 3 bases and 5 bases, with 11 bases remaining between them. The CDR3 loop reads CASSFVPANNEQFF. The CDR3 bases are TGTGCCAGCAGCTTTGTACCAGCGAACAATGAGCAGTTCTTC.